This T cell receptor beta chain was recovered during a study of OX40 agonist ivuxolimab in advanced cancers. In the study overall: At doses from 0.01 to 10 mg/kg, patients were given intravenous ivuxolimab every 2 weeks.

A history of autoimmune disease or systemic immunosuppression excluded patients. Blood was sampled at baseline, cycle 4 day 1, and cycle 7 day 1. The CDR3 extends over 14 amino acids. Trimming cost V 6 bases and J 2 bases; bases outside gene matches: 4. CDR1 and CDR2 (germline): MNHEY, SVGAGI. Profiling relied on immunoSEQ multiplex PCR, and the TCRdb table lists in-frame clones only, not all of them. The sample yields 65,000 or so clones, 87% seen once. The receptor comes from an adult with an advanced solid tumor such as melanoma, head and neck, liver or kidney cancer. Sequencing was performed on CD4+ or CD8+ T cells sorted from blood, taken in a trial of the OX40 agonist ivuxolimab. This chain links TRBV6-5 with TRBJ1-5; 7 bases map to TRBD1. CDR3 amino acids: CASSGGTGNQPQHF. CDR3 nucleotide sequence: TGTGCCAGCAGCGGGGGGACAGGCAATCAGCCCCAGCATTTT.